The 29 T cell receptor beta chains below come from one sample, sequenced in a study of human thymus T cells. Sequencing used immunoSEQ multiplex PCR; TCRdb keeps in-frame clones, though not all of them. The profile shows 57,000 or so clones, around 94% of them singletons. Sequencing was performed on blood. Source of these receptors: a boy in the first two years of life with a congenital heart defect but otherwise immunologically healthy.

The V gene is TRBV7-9, the J gene TRBJ1-3; TRBD1 might be the D (6 bases). V was pared by 5 bases and J by 2 bases, with 13 bases between. Germline CDR1 reads SEHNR; CDR2 reads FQNEAQ (reference sequence). This CDR3 region has 15 residues. This CDR3 reads CASSPRDNAGNTIYF. The CDR3 region has the DNA TGTGCCAGCAGCCCTCGGGACAACGCTGGAAACACCATATATTTT. Supplemented by reference TRBV7-9 and TRBJ1-3, the full variable domain reads DTGVSQNPRHKITKRGQNVTFRCDPISEHNRLYWYRQTLGQGPEFLTYFQNEAQLEKSRLLSDRFSAERPKGSFSTLEIQRTEQGDSAMYLCASSPRDNAGNTIYFGEGSWLTVV.

This clone was recorded only once. The gene calls are TRBV5-1 and TRBJ2-7; 9 bases align to TRBD1. Per germline, CDR1 SGHRS and CDR2 YFSETQ. CDR3 length equals 13 residues. With V trimmed by 4 bases and J by 3 bases, 2 bases remained unmatched. The CDR3 protein is CASSVTGGYEQYF. The CDR3 DNA is TGCGCCAGCAGCGTGACAGGGGGCTACGAGCAGTACTTC.

This sequence joins TRBV5-6 and TRBJ2-7, with a weak D call TRBD1 (5 bases). CDR1 is SGHDT, CDR2 YYEEEE, per germline. This CDR3 is 13 amino acids long. The germline V and J ends were trimmed by 2 bases and 3 bases, with 9 bases remaining between them. This CDR3 reads CASSFGHLYEQYF. The CDR3 DNA reads TGTGCCAGCAGCTTTGGACACCTCTACGAGCAGTACTTC.

The J gene is TRBJ2-1, the V gene TRBV12-5; 7 positions agree with TRBD2. Per the germline V gene, CDR1 is LGHNT and CDR2 is FRNRAP. The CDR3 runs to 15 residues. V was pared by 1 base and J by 0 bases, with 0 bases of the junction left unmatched. The CDR3 nucleotides are TGTGCTAGTGGTTTGGGGACTAGCTCCTACAATGAGCAGTTCTTC. Translation gives CASGLGTSSYNEQFF. The whole variable domain, filled in from reference TRBV12-5 and TRBJ2-1, reads DARVTQTPRHKVTEMGQEVTMRCQPILGHNTVFWYRQTMMQGLELLAYFRNRAPLDDSGMPKDRFSAEMPDATLATLKIQPSEPRDSAVYFCASGLGTSSYNEQFFGPGTRLTVL.

The chain has TRBV7-2 and TRBJ1-2; D is unclear. CDR1 is SGHTA and CDR2 is FQGNSA in the germline V gene. Deletions cut 1 base from V and 2 bases from J, with 5 bases between. The CDR3 sequence is 13 residues long. CDR3: CASSLGGNYGYTF. DNA of the CDR3: TGTGCCAGCAGCTTAGGGGGAAACTATGGCTACACCTTC.

This chain links TRBV7-2 with TRBJ2-2, with 9 bases matching TRBD2. CDR1 and CDR2 from the germline V gene are SGHTA and FQGNSA. Trimming took 5 bases from V and 4 from J; bases not matched to a gene: 5. CDR3 length: 15 amino acids. CDR3 loop: CASSRMTSGTGELFF. The DNA for the CDR3 is TGTGCCAGCAGCCGTATGACTAGCGGCACCGGGGAGCTGTTTTTT.

In its sample, this clone was seen once. The chain recombines TRBV4-1 with TRBJ1-2; D is ambiguous. Germline CDR1 MGHRA, CDR2 YSYEKL. V dropped 0 bases and J dropped 5 bases, with 16 bases sitting between them. CDR3 length equals 16 residues. The CDR3 DNA follows: TGCGCCAGCAGCCAAGATTCCTCGAATTCCCGGTATGGCTACACCTTC. It encodes CASSQDSSNSRYGYTF.

This clone showed up just once. The CDR3 coding sequence is TGTGCCAGTAACCCTGGGACAGGGAGTGAGCAGTTCTTC. Encoded protein: CASNPGTGSEQFF. The chain has TRBV19 and TRBJ2-1; 9 bases align to TRBD1. Trimming at V came to 7 bases and at J to 9 bases, leaving 7 bases not matched to a gene. The CDR3 has 13 residues. Per germline, CDR1 LNHDA and CDR2 SQIVND (reference sequence).

V gene TRBV7-9 combines with J gene TRBJ2-2; 12 nucleotides line up with TRBD2. V lost 4 bases, J lost 1 base, and 10 bases stayed unmatched. The CDR3 covers 19 residues. Per the germline V gene, CDR1 is SEHNR and CDR2 is FQNEAQ (reference sequence). The CDR3 bases are TGTGCCAGCAGCTCCCGACTAGCGGGGGCCCCCATGAACACCGGGGAGCTGTTTTTT. This codes for CASSSRLAGAPMNTGELFF.

The chain couples TRBV11-2 to TRBJ1-4; TRBD1 agrees at 8 bases. Germline lookup yields CDR1 SGHAT and CDR2 FQNNGV. V was clipped by 5 bases and J by 7 bases; unmatched bases: 6. This CDR3 has 14 amino acids. The CDR3 sequence is CASSLSGTGEKLFF. The DNA for the CDR3 is TGTGCCAGCAGCCTTTCCGGGACAGGTGAAAAACTGTTTTTT. Looking up the rest from reference TRBV11-2 and TRBJ1-4 gives the full variable domain: EAGVAQSPRYKIIEKRQSVAFWCNPISGHATLYWYQQILGQGPKLLIQFQNNGVVDDSQLPKDRFSAERLKGVDSTLKIQPAKLEDSAVYLCASSLSGTGEKLFFGSGTQLSVL.

The V gene is TRBV29-1, the J gene TRBJ1-2; D is uncertain. Germline loops: CDR1 SQVTM, CDR2 ANQGSEA. V lost 5 bases and J 8 bases, leaving 21 bases between the germline ends. There are 14 residues in the CDR3. This chain's CDR3 is CSVPQQPSPKGYTF. In DNA form, the CDR3 reads TGCAGCGTTCCGCAACAGCCCTCACCTAAAGGCTACACCTTC.

The chain uses TRBV5-1 and TRBJ2-5, with D maybe TRBD1 (5 bases). V was trimmed by 0 bases and J by 1 base, leaving 10 bases between them. The germline gives CDR1 SGHRS, CDR2 YFSETQ. The CDR3 covers 15 residues. The CDR3 reads CASSLVQGLQETQYF. The CDR3 DNA reads TGCGCCAGCAGCTTGGTTCAGGGCCTCCAAGAGACCCAGTACTTC.

This rearrangement joins TRBV11-2 to TRBJ2-7; unclear D gene. The V end lost 1 base, the J end lost 2 bases, and 9 bases lay between the germline ends. CDR1 and CDR2 from the germline V gene are SGHAT and FQNNGV. This CDR3 has 14 amino acids. CDR3 loop: CASSLGRLPYEQYF. The DNA of the CDR3 is TGTGCCAGCAGCTTAGGTCGATTACCCTACGAGCAGTACTTC.

DNA of the CDR3: TGTGCCAGCAGCTCAGCGGGGGTATGGGAGACCCAGTACTTC. This sequence encodes CASSSAGVWETQYF. The V gene is TRBV5-4, the J gene TRBJ2-5; 8 nucleotides match TRBD2. The CDR3 spans 14 residues. Trimming cost V 3 bases and J 5 bases; bases outside gene matches: 6. Germline-derived CDR1 and CDR2 are SGHNT and YYREEE (reference sequence).

The gene calls are TRBV4-1 and TRBJ2-7; perhaps TRBD2 as D (6 bases). V lost 1 base and J 4 bases, leaving 26 bases between the germline ends. Germline CDR1 is MGHRA and CDR2 is YSYEKL. This CDR3 is built from 19 residues. The CDR3 sequence: CASSQVDGKLGGRFYEQYF. CDR3 nucleotides: TGCGCCAGCAGCCAAGTTGATGGGAAGCTCGGGGGAAGGTTTTACGAGCAGTACTTC.

This clone showed up just once. The J gene is TRBJ2-7, the V gene TRBV15, with TRBD1 identical over 9 bases. This CDR3 is 15 amino acids long. With 6 bases clipped from V and 1 base from J, the junction kept 7 bases outside the gene matches. Germline V gene lookup returns CDR1 LNHNV and CDR2 YYDKDF (reference sequence). The chain's CDR3 is CATSRTGTGSYEQYF. The CDR3 DNA reads as TGTGCCACCAGTAGGACCGGGACAGGGTCCTACGAGCAGTACTTC. The full variable domain, rest sourced from reference TRBV15 and TRBJ2-7, is DAMVIQNPRYQVTQFGKPVTLSCSQTLNHNVMYWYQQKSSQAPKLLFHYYDKDFNNEADTPDNFQSRRPNTSFCFLDIRSPGLGDTAMYLCATSRTGTGSYEQYFGPGTRLTVT.

The rearrangement joins TRBV27 to TRBJ1-3, with D possibly being TRBD1 (6 bases). In germline, CDR1 is MNHEY, CDR2 SMNVEV (reference sequence). The V gene lost 3 bases and the J gene lost 0 bases, with 15 bases spanning the gap. The CDR3 covers 17 residues. The CDR3 sequence: CASSLVAGASSGNTIYF. In DNA, the CDR3 is TGTGCCAGCAGTTTGGTGGCAGGGGCTAGCTCTGGAAACACCATATATTTT.

The chain is built from TRBV7-2 and TRBJ2-3; 8 bases align to TRBD2. Germline values: CDR1 SGHTA, CDR2 FQGNSA. The CDR3 is 15 amino acids. The V segment lost 5 bases and the J segment 4 bases; nucleotides outside the gene matches: 8. CDR3 loop: CASSRKLAGADTQYF. The CDR3 DNA reads as TGTGCCAGCAGCCGAAAGCTAGCGGGCGCAGATACGCAGTATTTT.

This clone was found a few times. The J gene is TRBJ1-1, the V gene TRBV7-8; D call uncertain. Trimming took off 1 base at V and 7 bases at J, with 7 bases between the two ends. Germline CDR1 SGHVS, CDR2 FQNEAQ. This CDR3 contains 12 residues. CDR3 sequence (DNA): TGTGCCAGCAGCTTAGTTAGGGATGAAGCTTTCTTT. It is translated as CASSLVRDEAFF. Full variable domain (outside the CDR3, taken from reference TRBV7-8 and TRBJ1-1): GAGVSQSPRYKVAKRGQDVALRCDPISGHVSLFWYQQALGQGPEFLTYFQNEAQLDKSGLPSDRFFAERPEGSVSTLKIQRTQQEDSAVYLCASSLVRDEAFFGQGTRLTVV.

The chain links TRBV11-1 to TRBJ2-2; 11 nucleotides match TRBD2. Losses at the gene ends were 5 bases for V and 6 bases for J; bases not matched to a gene: 5. Germline V gene lookup returns CDR1 SGHAT and CDR2 FQDESV (reference sequence). The CDR3 totals 15 residues. CDR3 DNA: TGTGCCAGCAGCCCCACTAGCGGGAGCCCCGGGGAGCTGTTTTTT. The encoded protein is CASSPTSGSPGELFF.

This sequence joins TRBV9 and TRBJ2-2; D uncertain. The CDR3 extends over 12 amino acids. CDR1 and CDR2 (germline): SGDLS, YYNGEE. Trimming stripped 3 bases from V and 3 bases from J, with 3 bases between. CDR3 in amino acids: CASSEHTGELFF. The CDR3 DNA follows: TGTGCCAGCAGCGAACACACCGGGGAGCTGTTTTTT. Variable domain in full (rest from reference TRBV9 and TRBJ2-2): DSGVTQTPKHLITATGQRVTLRCSPRSGDLSVYWYQQSLDQGLQFLIQYYNGEERAKGNILERFSAQQFPDLHSELNLSSLELGDSALYFCASSEHTGELFFGEGSRLTVL.

In its sample, this clone was seen once. The J gene is TRBJ1-6, the V gene TRBV19; TRBD1 matches 8 bases. The CDR3 is 12 amino acids. Germline CDR1 and CDR2: LNHDA and SQIVND (reference sequence). Trimming removed 8 bases from V and 10 bases from J; junction bases left unmatched: 4. The CDR3 DNA sequence: TGTGCCAGTCCACACAGGGGGTCACCCCTCCACTTT. Amino acids: CASPHRGSPLHF.

This clone has a single count. For the CDR3, the DNA is TGTGCCACTGACCGGGGACTACCCTGGGATGAGCAGTTCTTC. Translating gives CATDRGLPWDEQFF. V usage is TRBV19 and J usage is TRBJ2-1; 7 nucleotides agree with TRBD2. Germline CDR1 reads LNHDA; CDR2 reads SQIVND (reference sequence). The CDR3 has 14 residues. V gave up 10 bases and J gave up 8 bases; unmatched junction bases: 14.

This clone was recorded only once. This chain links TRBV27 with TRBJ2-7; perhaps TRBD1 as D (5 bases). CDR3 size: 13 residues. The germline V and J ends were trimmed by 9 bases and 5 bases, with 17 bases remaining between them. Germline V CDR1 and CDR2: MNHEY, SMNVEV (reference sequence). The CDR3 spells CASSKAGWDEQYF. The DNA for the CDR3 is TGTGCCAGTTCTAAGGCAGGGTGGGACGAGCAGTACTTC.

The chain uses TRBV27 and TRBJ2-1, with 7 bases lining up with TRBD2. CDR3 length: 16 residues. Unmatched junction bases numbered 12, after V lost 4 bases and J lost 6 bases. Germline loops: CDR1 MNHEY, CDR2 SMNVEV (reference sequence). The CDR3 protein is CASSYWGEGLFNEQFF. CDR3 bases: TGTGCCAGCAGTTATTGGGGGGAGGGCCTGTTCAATGAGCAGTTCTTC.

The chain combines TRBV28 with TRBJ1-2, with 8 bases aligning to TRBD1. V gave up 8 bases and J gave up 8 bases; unmatched junction bases: 13. This CDR3 has 14 residues. Germline V lookup: CDR1 MDHEN, CDR2 SYDVKM. The CDR3 spells CASWIQGAGRGYTF. In DNA, the CDR3 is TGTGCCAGCTGGATCCAGGGGGCAGGACGGGGCTACACCTTC.

CDR3 protein: CASSTGTIPSEAFF. The CDR3 nucleotides read TGTGCCAGCAGCACCGGGACAATACCATCCGAAGCTTTCTTT. The V and J genes are TRBV6-5 and TRBJ1-1, with a weak D call TRBD1 (6 bases). V shed 6 bases and J shed 8 bases, with 19 bases lying between them. CDR3 length equals 14 residues. Germline-derived CDR1 and CDR2 are MNHEY and SVGAGI.

The rearrangement uses TRBV4-2 and TRBJ2-3, with TRBD2 identical over 8 bases. The CDR3 extends over 15 amino acids. The trim removed 2 bases at V and 3 bases at J, leaving 4 bases unmatched. The germline CDR1 and CDR2 sequences are LGHNA and YNFKEQ. CDR3 nucleotides: TGTGCCAGCAGCCAAATTACGGGGGGGACAGATACGCAGTATTTT. Protein product: CASSQITGGTDTQYF.

The V call is TRBV25-1, the J call TRBJ2-5, with a weak D call TRBD2 (6 bases). The CDR3 totals 11 residues. Germline CDR1 and CDR2: MGHDK and SYGVNS. V was trimmed by 2 bases and J by 11 bases, leaving 9 bases between them. The CDR3 DNA is TGTGCCAGCAGTGAAGGAGGAGGGCAGTACTTC. It encodes CASSEGGGQYF.